The clone carrying this T cell receptor beta chain occurred once. The CDR3 sequence is 16 residues long. Trimming removed 3 bases from V and 1 base from J, with 16 bases in between. Germline values: CDR1 SGHRS, CDR2 YFSETQ. TCRdb's copy holds only in-frame clones and misses some; the assay was immunoSEQ multiplex PCR. The sample yields about 43,000 clones, roughly 90% seen once. This sample was taken from a study of blood T cell repertoires in COVID-19. Study-level background: There were acute and convalescent COVID-19 samples, and they came from the United States, Italy and Spain. Sources were T cells, B-cell-depleted T cells, or PBMCs; the material itself was cDNA or gDNA.

The sample taken for sequencing was peripheral blood. The TCR comes from a man aged 55 to 70 with active COVID-19. This rearrangement joins TRBV5-1 to TRBJ1-1; possible D gene TRBD1, 6 bases. This CDR3 is CASSSQGFGTNTEAFF. CDR3 in DNA: TGCGCCAGCAGCTCACAGGGATTCGGAACGAACACTGAAGCTTTCTTT.